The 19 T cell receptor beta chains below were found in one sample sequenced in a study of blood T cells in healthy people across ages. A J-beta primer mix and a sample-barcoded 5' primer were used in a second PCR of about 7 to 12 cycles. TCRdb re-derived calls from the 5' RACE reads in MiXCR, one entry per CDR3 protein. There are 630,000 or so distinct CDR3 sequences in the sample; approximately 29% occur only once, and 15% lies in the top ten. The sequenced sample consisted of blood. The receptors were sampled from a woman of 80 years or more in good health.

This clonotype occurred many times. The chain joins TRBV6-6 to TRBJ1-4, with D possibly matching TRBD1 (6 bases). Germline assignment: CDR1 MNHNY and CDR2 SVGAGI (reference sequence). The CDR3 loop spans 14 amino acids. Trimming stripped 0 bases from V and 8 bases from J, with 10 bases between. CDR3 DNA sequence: TGTGCCAGCAGTTACTCAAACAGGGTGGAAAAACTGTTTTTT. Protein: CASSYSNRVEKLFF.

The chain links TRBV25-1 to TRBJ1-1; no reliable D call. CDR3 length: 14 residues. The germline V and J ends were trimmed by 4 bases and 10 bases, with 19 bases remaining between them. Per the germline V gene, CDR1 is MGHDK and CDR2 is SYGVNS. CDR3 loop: CASSVQAGVDVAFF. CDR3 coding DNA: TGTGCCAGCAGTGTGCAAGCGGGCGTCGACGTAGCTTTCTTT.

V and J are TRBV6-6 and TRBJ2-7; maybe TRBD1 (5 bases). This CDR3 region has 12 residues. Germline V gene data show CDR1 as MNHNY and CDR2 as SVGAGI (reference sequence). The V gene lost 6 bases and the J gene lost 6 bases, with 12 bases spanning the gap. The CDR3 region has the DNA TGTGCCAGCAGGGATCGAAGGGGCGAGCAGTACTTC. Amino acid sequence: CASRDRRGEQYF.

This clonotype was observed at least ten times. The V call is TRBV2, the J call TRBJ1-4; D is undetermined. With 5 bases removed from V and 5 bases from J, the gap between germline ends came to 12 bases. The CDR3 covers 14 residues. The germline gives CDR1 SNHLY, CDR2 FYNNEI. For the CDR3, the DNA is TGTGCCAGCAGTCGCATCGCAAGGAATGAAAAACTGTTTTTT. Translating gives CASSRIARNEKLFF. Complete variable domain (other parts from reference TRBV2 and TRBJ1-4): EPEVTQTPSHQVTQMGQEVILRCVPISNHLYFYWYRQILGQKVEFLVSFYNNEISEKSEIFDDQFSVERPDGSNFTLKIRSTKLEDSAMYFCASSRIARNEKLFFGSGTQLSVL.

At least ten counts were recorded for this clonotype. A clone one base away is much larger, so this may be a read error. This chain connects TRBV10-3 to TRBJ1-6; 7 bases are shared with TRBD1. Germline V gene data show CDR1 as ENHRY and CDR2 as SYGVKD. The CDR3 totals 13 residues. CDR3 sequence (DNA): TGTGCCATCAGAGACAGGGTGAATTCACCCCCCCACTTT. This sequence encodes CAIRDRVNSPPHF.

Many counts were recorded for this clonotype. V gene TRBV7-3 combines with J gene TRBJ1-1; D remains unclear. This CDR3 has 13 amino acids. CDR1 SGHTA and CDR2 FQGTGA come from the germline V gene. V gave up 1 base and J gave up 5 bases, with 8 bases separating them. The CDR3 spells CASSLILGTEAFF. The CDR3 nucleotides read TGTGCCAGCAGCTTAATTTTGGGAACTGAAGCTTTCTTT.

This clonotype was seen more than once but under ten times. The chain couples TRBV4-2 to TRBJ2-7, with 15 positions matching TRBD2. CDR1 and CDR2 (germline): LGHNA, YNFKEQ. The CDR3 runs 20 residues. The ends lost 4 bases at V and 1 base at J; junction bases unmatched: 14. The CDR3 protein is CASSLQRTGTSGGLSYEQYF. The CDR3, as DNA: TGTGCCAGCAGCCTACAAAGGACCGGGACTAGCGGGGGGCTATCCTACGAGCAGTACTTC.

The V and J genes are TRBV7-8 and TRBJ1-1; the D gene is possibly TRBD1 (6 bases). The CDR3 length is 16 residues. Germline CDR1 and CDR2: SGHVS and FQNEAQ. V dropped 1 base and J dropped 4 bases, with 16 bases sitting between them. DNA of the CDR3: TGTGCCAGCAGCTTAGAGGGGGGGGGACGGTTCACTGAAGCTTTCTTT. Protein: CASSLEGGGRFTEAFF. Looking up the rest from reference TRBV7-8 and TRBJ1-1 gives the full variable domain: GAGVSQSPRYKVAKRGQDVALRCDPISGHVSLFWYQQALGQGPEFLTYFQNEAQLDKSGLPSDRFFAERPEGSVSTLKIQRTQQEDSAVYLCASSLEGGGRFTEAFFGQGTRLTVV.

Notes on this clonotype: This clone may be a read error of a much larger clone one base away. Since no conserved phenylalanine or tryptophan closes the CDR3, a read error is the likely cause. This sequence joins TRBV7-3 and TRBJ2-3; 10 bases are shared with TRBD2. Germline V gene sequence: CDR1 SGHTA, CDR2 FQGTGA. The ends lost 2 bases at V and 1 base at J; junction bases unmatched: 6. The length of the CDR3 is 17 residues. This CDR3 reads CASSLSSGGLGTDTQYC. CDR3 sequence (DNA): TGTGCCAGCAGCTTATCTAGCGGGGGTCTCGGCACAGATACGCAGTATTGT.

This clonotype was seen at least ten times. CDR3 in DNA: TGTGCCAGCATCGGCGTTCATCCAGGGATGAAATCTGGGGCCAACGTCCTGACTTTC. Translating it yields CASIGVHPGMKSGANVLTF. The chain carries TRBV6-2 or TRBV6-3 and TRBJ2-6, with D possibly matching TRBD1 (5 bases). V was clipped by 7 bases and J by 1 base, with 23 bases between them. Germline assignment: CDR1 MNHEY and CDR2 SVGEGT. The CDR3 runs to 19 residues.

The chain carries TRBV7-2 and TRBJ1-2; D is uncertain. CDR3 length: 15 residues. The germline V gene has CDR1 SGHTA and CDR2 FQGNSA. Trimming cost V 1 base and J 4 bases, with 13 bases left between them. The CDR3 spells CASSLVFLEPYGYTF. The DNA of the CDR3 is TGTGCCAGCAGCTTAGTCTTCCTCGAGCCCTATGGCTACACCTTC.

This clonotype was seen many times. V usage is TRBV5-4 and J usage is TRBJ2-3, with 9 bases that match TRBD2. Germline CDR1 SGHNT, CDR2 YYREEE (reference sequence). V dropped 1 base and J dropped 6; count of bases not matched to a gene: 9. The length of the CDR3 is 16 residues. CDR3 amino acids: CASSLYGLAGRDTQYF. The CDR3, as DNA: TGTGCCAGCAGCTTGTACGGTCTAGCGGGGAGGGATACGCAGTATTTT.

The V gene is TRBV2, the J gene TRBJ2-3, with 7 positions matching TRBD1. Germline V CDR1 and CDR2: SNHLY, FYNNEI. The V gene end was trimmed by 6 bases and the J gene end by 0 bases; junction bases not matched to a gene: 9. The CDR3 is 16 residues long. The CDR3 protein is CASRLRTGTSTDTQYF. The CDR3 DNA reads TGTGCCAGCAGACTCCGGACAGGAACTAGCACAGATACGCAGTATTTT.

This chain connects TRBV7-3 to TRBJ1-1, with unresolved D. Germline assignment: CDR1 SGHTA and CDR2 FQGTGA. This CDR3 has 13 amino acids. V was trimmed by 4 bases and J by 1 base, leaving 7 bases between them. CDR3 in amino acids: CASSYWSNTEAFF. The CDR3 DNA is TGTGCCAGCAGCTACTGGTCGAACACTGAAGCTTTCTTT. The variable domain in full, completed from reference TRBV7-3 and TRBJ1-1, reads GAGVSQTPSNKVTEKGKYVELRCDPISGHTALYWYRQSLGQGPEFLIYFQGTGAADDSGLPNDRFFAVRPEGSVSTLKIQRTERGDSAVYLCASSYWSNTEAFFGQGTRLTVV.

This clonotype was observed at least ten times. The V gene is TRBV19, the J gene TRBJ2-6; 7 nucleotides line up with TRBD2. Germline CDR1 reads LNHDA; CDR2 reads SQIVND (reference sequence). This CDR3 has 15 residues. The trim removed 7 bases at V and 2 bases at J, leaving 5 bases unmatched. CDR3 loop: CASNLGGPGANVLTF. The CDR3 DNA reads TGTGCCAGTAACCTGGGAGGGCCTGGGGCCAACGTCCTGACTTTC.

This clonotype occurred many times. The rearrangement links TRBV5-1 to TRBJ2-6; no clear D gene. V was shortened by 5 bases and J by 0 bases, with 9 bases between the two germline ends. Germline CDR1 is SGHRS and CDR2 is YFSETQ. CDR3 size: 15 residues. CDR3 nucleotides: TGCGCCAGCAGACCCACAGTCTCTGGGGCCAACGTCCTGACTTTC. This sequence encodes CASRPTVSGANVLTF.

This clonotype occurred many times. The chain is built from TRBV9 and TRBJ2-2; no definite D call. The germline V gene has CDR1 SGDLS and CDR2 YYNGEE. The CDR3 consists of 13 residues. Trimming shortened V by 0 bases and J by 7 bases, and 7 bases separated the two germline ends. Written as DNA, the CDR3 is TGTGCCAGCAGCGTAGTCCTGGGCGGGGAGCTGTTTTTT. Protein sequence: CASSVVLGGELFF. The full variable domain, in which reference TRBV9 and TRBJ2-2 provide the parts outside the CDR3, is DSGVTQTPKHLITATGQRVTLRCSPRSGDLSVYWYQQSLDQGLQFLIQYYNGEERAKGNILERFSAQQFPDLHSELNLSSLELGDSALYFCASSVVLGGELFFGEGSRLTVL.

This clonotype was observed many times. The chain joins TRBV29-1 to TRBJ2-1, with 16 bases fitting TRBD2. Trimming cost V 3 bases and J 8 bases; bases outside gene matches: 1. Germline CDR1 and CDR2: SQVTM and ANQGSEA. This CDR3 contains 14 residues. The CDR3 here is CSVEGLAGGDEQFF. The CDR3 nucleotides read TGCAGCGTTGAGGGACTAGCGGGGGGGGATGAGCAGTTCTTC.

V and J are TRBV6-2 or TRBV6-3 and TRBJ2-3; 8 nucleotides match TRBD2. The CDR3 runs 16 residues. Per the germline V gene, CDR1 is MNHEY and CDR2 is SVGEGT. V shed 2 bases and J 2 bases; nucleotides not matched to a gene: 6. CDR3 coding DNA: TGTGCCAGCAGTTACCCAGCGGGGGTCCTCACAGATACGCAGTATTTT. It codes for CASSYPAGVLTDTQYF.